The text below deals with one T cell receptor beta chain. This clone's antigen is unknown. One base away there is no much larger clone; base qualities are not given. Taken from the germline V gene, the CDR1 and CDR2 loops are SGHAT and FQNNGV. A distance of 20 bases separates the germline ends of V and J, which lose 7 bases and 5 bases respectively. CDR3 length: 16 amino acids, cysteine to phenylalanine. The sequence is cut down to CDR3 DNA, 48 bases in frame from base 1. Library construction relied on the immunoSEQ multiplex PCR assay. TCRdb obtained this table from immuneACCESS and retained in-frame rearrangements with V and J assigned. These tables miss some clones; where compared with another copy, unresolved V genes account for less than half of the shortfall, and the remainder is unexplained. A total of about 55,000 clones appear in this sample, approximately 85% of them only once. In total, the top ten clones hold 3% to 4% of the sample.

This sample was taken from a study of control samples from healthy donors and cancer patients (dated by TCRdb to the early 2020s). The sequence derives from a man aged 50 to 60 in good health. The sequenced material came from blood. The sequence links TRBV11-2 to TRBJ2-2; TRBD2 is perhaps the D gene, given 6 matching bases. The DNA sequence is TGTGCCAGCATCCTCCATACGGGGGTCGAGACCGGGGAGCTGTTTTTT. It translates to CASILHTGVETGELFF.